This is a list of T cell receptor beta chains from one sample in a study of cytotoxic CD8 clonotypes in ibrutinib-treated CLL. The protocol was immunoSEQ multiplex PCR, while the TCRdb copy is restricted to in-frame clones and leaves out a portion. The table has approximately 70,000 clones, 80% seen once. Sequencing used PBMCs, obtained at disease progression, from a patient treated with ibrutinib. The receptors were sampled from a human donor with chronic lymphocytic leukemia. Each CDR3 is given without its conserved first and last residue. Each record gives: V gene, J gene, clone size, CDR3 protein. Size is stated for part of the rows, as once, few or many counts, or as a class when the clone is expanded.

TRBV7-6,TRBJ2-2,-,ASNKLVGELF
TRBV4-1,TRBJ2-3,-,ASSQVWGPGDTQY
TRBV11-2,TRBJ2-7,-,ASSTRDRVSGEQY
TRBV10-3,TRBJ2-3,-,AISVAGGDTQY
TRBV2,TRBJ1-1,-,ASSERSGGTEAF
TRBV18,TRBJ1-6,-,ASSLGYNSPLH
TRBV10-3,TRBJ1-1,-,AISRQGARAF
TRBV10-3,TRBJ2-1,-,AIRRERAGGNEQF
TRBV28,TRBJ2-7,once,ASVSGTGSTYEQY
TRBV27,TRBJ2-7,-,ASSFGTSPYEQY
TRBV28,TRBJ1-1,-,ASSPGTDYEAF
TRBV18,TRBJ1-4,once,ASSPKWRRGPGDEKLF
TRBV30,TRBJ1-5,-,AWSVGGSQPQH
TRBV6-1,TRBJ1-2,-,ASKEQGADYGYT
TRBV18,TRBJ1-4,-,ASSLQGLTNEKLF
TRBV27,TRBJ1-5,-,AGRTGGYQPQH
TRBV6-4,TRBJ2-1,-,ASSDSGGEQF
TRBV15,TRBJ2-5,few,ATSTETYQETQY
TRBV5-6,TRBJ1-2,-,ASSSPTAGIYGYT
TRBV9,TRBJ1-3,-,ASSVKGVGNTIY
TRBV11-3,TRBJ2-7,-,ASSLGLVISYEQY
TRBV4-2,TRBJ2-4,-,ASSQEKGWNIQY
TRBV6-6,TRBJ1-5,-,ASSYSNTGVQPQH
TRBV11-2,TRBJ2-1,-,ASSSLRSSYNEQF